This passage covers 2 T cell receptor beta chains from one sample sequenced in a study of OX40 agonist ivuxolimab in advanced cancers. Receptor libraries were prepared by the immunoSEQ multiplex PCR assay. As stored in TCRdb, this immuneACCESS dataset retains in-frame rearrangements with V and J assigned. A fraction of the clones does not appear; measured against another copy, unresolved V genes explain less than half of the discrepancy, and the remainder lacks a known reason. The sample table lists approximately 91,000 clones, roughly 84% of them with a count of one. The top ten clonotypes cover under 0.35% of the sample. Sample: CD4+ or CD8+ T cells sorted from blood, taken in a trial of the OX40 agonist ivuxolimab. The receptors were sampled from an adult with an advanced solid tumor such as melanoma, head and neck, liver or kidney cancer.

The chain links TRBV19 to TRBJ2-5, with TRBD1 matching over 8 bases. The trim removed 4 bases at V and 3 bases at J, leaving 7 bases unmatched. This CDR3 comprises 15 residues. Per germline, CDR1 LNHDA and CDR2 SQIVND (reference sequence). CDR3 sequence reads: CASSTQGARKETQYF. Written as DNA, the CDR3 is TGTGCCAGTAGTACTCAGGGGGCGAGGAAAGAGACCCAGTACTTC. The entire variable domain, with the rest obtained from reference TRBV19 and TRBJ2-5, is as follows: DGGITQSPKYLFRKEGQNVTLSCEQNLNHDAMYWYRQDPGQGLRLIYYSQIVNDFQKGDIAEGYSVSREKKESFPLTVTSAQKNPTAFYLCASSTQGARKETQYFGPGTRLLVL.

The CDR3 DNA is TGCGCCAGCAGATACGACGGGATTCCCTACGAGCAGTACTTC. Its translation is CASRYDGIPYEQYF. The chain couples TRBV5-1 to TRBJ2-7; TRBD2 is a possible D gene (5 bases). V lost 5 bases, J lost 2 bases, and 14 bases lay in between. CDR1 and CDR2 from the germline V gene are SGHRS and YFSETQ. The CDR3 contains 14 residues.